The present entry profiles one TCR beta chain with its context. Time point: patch test 1, 2 weeks after DPC sensitization. Treatment described: therapeutic diphenylcyclopropenone sensitization with weekly scalp DPC. Unseparated into fractions, whole blood served as the source from which total RNA was extracted. The sample comes from a study of human T cells and chemical hapten exposure. Unique molecular identifiers were affixed to discrete cDNA molecules within the library. TCRdb independently ran MiXCR on the RACE reads; one entry per CDR3 protein. The repertoire holds 40,000 to 65,000 distinct CDR3 sequences, 9.5% to 12% seen once, with 1.8% in the top ten. The CDR3 runs 16 residues. The V segment lost 5 bases and the J segment 5 bases; nucleotides outside the gene matches: 9. Germline V lookup: CDR1 SGHTA, CDR2 FQGNSA.

This specimen consisted of whole blood, obtained in connection with sensitization to the hapten diphenylcyclopropenone (DPC). The clonotype was recovered from a woman between 35 and 50 years old with alopecia areata. Some clones in this sample may be carry-over from other donors' samples. The chain uses TRBV7-2 and TRBJ2-3; the match to TRBD2 covers 11 bases. Here the CDR3 reads CASSPPTSGRLDTQYF. CDR3 DNA sequence: TGTGCCAGCAGCCCCCCTACTAGCGGGAGACTAGATACGCAGTATTTT. The whole variable domain, filled in from reference TRBV7-2 and TRBJ2-3, reads GAGVSQSPSNKVTEKGKDVELRCDPISGHTALYWYRQSLGQGLEFLIYFQGNSAPDKSGLPSDRFSAERTGGSVSTLTIQRTQQEDSAVYLCASSPPTSGRLDTQYFGPGTRLTVL.